Presented here are 23 T cell receptor beta chains from one specimen sequenced in a study of technical replicates of blood from a few donors. Repertoires were generated with immunoSEQ multiplex PCR, while TCRdb's copy carries only in-frame clones and drops some. The sample gives tens of thousands of clones, roughly 88% of which show up once; 4.6% is in the top ten. The specimen sequenced was PBMCs. Receptors were obtained from a human donor in good health. Some clones in this sample may be carry-over from other donors' samples.

The V gene is TRBV19, the J gene TRBJ1-1; D is unclear. Trimming shortened V by 3 bases and J by 10 bases, and 21 bases separated the two germline ends. Germline CDR1 reads LNHDA; CDR2 reads SQIVND (reference sequence). This CDR3 has 15 residues. CDR3 nucleotides: TGTGCCAGTAGTATTGCGGGCGCGGGTCCTGAGTTAGCTTTCTTT. Its translation is CASSIAGAGPELAFF.

The chain recombines TRBV2 with TRBJ2-5; 15 bases are a match to TRBD2. J was trimmed by 2 bases and V by 5 bases; bases with no gene match: 3. CDR1 and CDR2 from the germline V gene are SNHLY and FYNNEI. The CDR3 sequence is 16 residues long. The CDR3 nucleotides read TGTGCCAGCAGTTACGGACTAGCGGGGGGGCAAGAGACCCAGTACTTC. Its protein is CASSYGLAGGQETQYF. The full variable domain, rest sourced from reference TRBV2 and TRBJ2-5, is EPEVTQTPSHQVTQMGQEVILRCVPISNHLYFYWYRQILGQKVEFLVSFYNNEISEKSEIFDDQFSVERPDGSNFTLKIRSTKLEDSAMYFCASSYGLAGGQETQYFGPGTRLLVL.

V is TRBV4-2 and J is TRBJ1-1; 7 positions match TRBD1. Per the germline V gene, CDR1 is LGHNA and CDR2 is YNFKEQ. The CDR3 spans 14 residues. V was pared by 3 bases and J by 5 bases, with 6 bases of the junction left unmatched. This chain's CDR3 is CASSQEGAGTEAFF. The CDR3 coding sequence is TGTGCCAGCAGCCAGGAGGGGGCTGGGACTGAAGCTTTCTTT.

V and J are TRBV4-3 and TRBJ1-1; a weak D match, TRBD1 (6 bases). Germline-derived CDR1 and CDR2 are LGHNA and YSLEER. CDR3 length: 15 residues. The V end was cut by 1 base, the J end by 4 bases, with 13 bases between. The CDR3 nucleotides read TGCGCCAGCAGCCAAGCGGCAGGGGATGGCACTGAAGCTTTCTTT. Encoded protein: CASSQAAGDGTEAFF.

This clone was detected only once. The V and J genes are TRBV5-8 and TRBJ2-5; 8 bases fit TRBD1. The V segment lost 6 bases and the J segment 4 bases; nucleotides outside the gene matches: 11. The CDR3 is 15 amino acids. The germline V gene encodes CDR1 SGHTS and CDR2 YDEGEE. CDR3 sequence: CASTKRDRRGETQYF. CDR3 DNA sequence: TGTGCCAGCACAAAAAGGGACAGGAGAGGAGAGACCCAGTACTTC.

The V call is TRBV4-3, the J call TRBJ2-7; tentative D call: TRBD1 (5 bases). This CDR3 region has 15 residues. With 4 bases removed from V and 5 bases from J, the gap between germline ends came to 18 bases. Germline V gene data show CDR1 as LGHNA and CDR2 as YSLEER. Here the CDR3 reads CASSLERAGNHEQYF. The DNA of the CDR3 is TGCGCCAGCAGCCTGGAAAGGGCAGGGAACCACGAGCAGTACTTC.

V and J are TRBV5-4 and TRBJ1-3, with 8 bases that match TRBD1. Germline-derived CDR1 and CDR2 are SGHNT and YYREEE (reference sequence). Germline trimming cut 5 bases from V and 0 bases from J; bases unmatched to any gene: 10. This CDR3 has 17 residues. The CDR3 loop is CASSPGQGRDSGNTIYF. The CDR3 nucleotides read TGTGCCAGCAGTCCAGGACAGGGCCGAGACTCTGGAAACACCATATATTTT.

The rearrangement uses TRBV7-9 and TRBJ1-6; 9 positions match TRBD1. Germline-derived CDR1 and CDR2 are SEHNR and FQNEAQ (reference sequence). The CDR3 has 16 residues. The V gene end was trimmed by 5 bases and the J gene end by 9 bases; junction bases not matched to a gene: 11. The CDR3 nucleotides are TGTGCCAGCAGCGCACAGGGGGCTAGTGTGAGTTCACCCCTCCACTTT. Its protein is CASSAQGASVSSPLHF.

The rearrangement links TRBV7-2 to TRBJ1-2, with unresolved D. Trimming took 5 bases from V and 7 from J, leaving 14 bases between them. CDR3 length: 13 amino acids. Germline V gene data show CDR1 as SGHTA and CDR2 as FQGNSA. The CDR3 nucleotides are TGTGCCAGCAGCACTGGTTCGGAGGGTGGCTACACCTTC. Translation: CASSTGSEGGYTF. The variable domain in full, with the rest retrieved from reference TRBV7-2 and TRBJ1-2, is GAGVSQSPSNKVTEKGKDVELRCDPISGHTALYWYRQSLGQGLEFLIYFQGNSAPDKSGLPSDRFSAERTGGSVSTLTIQRTQQEDSAVYLCASSTGSEGGYTFGSGTRLTVV.

The V gene is TRBV11-2, the J gene TRBJ2-3, with D maybe TRBD2 (5 bases). This CDR3 is 16 amino acids long. Looked up from germline, CDR1 is SGHAT and CDR2 is FQNNGV. The V gene lost 0 bases and the J gene lost 3 bases, with 13 bases spanning the gap. CDR3 loop: CASSLDLLGSTDTQYF. CDR3 bases: TGTGCCAGCAGCTTAGACCTACTAGGGAGTACAGATACGCAGTATTTT.

This chain links TRBV6-1 with TRBJ2-7; 11 positions agree with TRBD2. V was clipped by 4 bases and J by 4 bases; unmatched bases: 9. CDR3 length equals 16 residues. Germline V gene sequence: CDR1 MNHNS, CDR2 SASEGT. The CDR3 loop reads CASSARAGTSGYEQYF. Here the CDR3 DNA reads TGTGCCAGCAGTGCAAGAGCCGGGACTAGCGGATACGAGCAGTACTTC.

CDR3 sequence: CASSFGGSSYEQYF. CDR3 DNA sequence: TGTGCCAGCAGTTTTGGCGGGTCCTCCTACGAGCAGTACTTC. The chain joins TRBV28 to TRBJ2-7; D might be TRBD2 (5 bases). With 3 bases removed from V and 0 bases from J, the gap between germline ends came to 9 bases. The CDR3 totals 14 residues. From germline, CDR1 is MDHEN and CDR2 SYDVKM.

The rearrangement uses TRBV5-1 and TRBJ2-7; weak D call: TRBD2 (5 bases). Trimming pared 0 bases from V and 0 bases from J, leaving 10 bases between. This CDR3 is 15 amino acids long. Germline assignment: CDR1 SGHRS and CDR2 YFSETQ. CDR3 sequence: CASSLEAELSYEQYF. In DNA form, the CDR3 reads TGCGCCAGCAGCTTGGAAGCGGAACTCTCCTACGAGCAGTACTTC.

The CDR3 spells CASSFGGGLNSPLHF. In nucleotides, the CDR3 is TGTGCCAGCAGCTTCGGAGGAGGGCTCAATTCACCCCTCCACTTT. V usage is TRBV7-2 and J usage is TRBJ1-6; D is undetermined. Looked up from germline, CDR1 is SGHTA and CDR2 is FQGNSA. The CDR3 is 15 residues long. V lost 3 bases to trimming and J lost 7 bases, with 13 bases between them.

The chain combines TRBV7-2 with TRBJ2-7; TRBD2 matches at 7 bases. Germline loops: CDR1 SGHTA, CDR2 FQGNSA. This CDR3 has 14 amino acids. V dropped 4 bases and J dropped 3; count of bases not matched to a gene: 6. The CDR3 is CASSSQAGFYEQYF. For the CDR3, the DNA is TGTGCCAGCAGCTCTCAAGCGGGGTTCTACGAGCAGTACTTC.

This clone counts as large. This chain connects TRBV4-1 to TRBJ2-3, with 10 positions matching TRBD2. The CDR3 has 14 amino acids. The germline CDR1 and CDR2 sequences are MGHRA and YSYEKL. After removal of 4 bases from V and 6 bases from J, the junction contained 4 bases not matched to a gene. The DNA for the CDR3 is TGCGCCAGCAGCCCGCTAGCGGGGGAGGATACGCAGTATTTT. Residues: CASSPLAGEDTQYF.

Here the CDR3 DNA reads TGTGCCAGCAGCCCCCTGGGGCAGGAAGCCTACGAGCAGTACTTC. Translating gives CASSPLGQEAYEQYF. The chain links TRBV9 to TRBJ2-7; D may be TRBD1 (5 bases). This CDR3 has 15 amino acids. V was shortened by 4 bases and J by 2 bases, with 16 bases between the two germline ends. Germline assignment: CDR1 SGDLS and CDR2 YYNGEE.

This clone was counted a single time. CDR3 in amino acids: CASSQGRGSSYEQYF. CDR3 bases: TGCGCCAGCAGCCAAGGGAGGGGATCATCCTACGAGCAGTACTTC. The rearrangement joins TRBV4-3 to TRBJ2-7, with a tentative D call TRBD2 (6 bases). CDR1 LGHNA and CDR2 YSLEER come from the germline V gene. Trimming took 1 base from V and 1 from J, leaving 11 bases between them. The CDR3 sequence is 15 residues long.

This rearrangement joins TRBV19 to TRBJ1-2; D remains ambiguous. Trimming took off 4 bases at V and 6 bases at J, with 12 bases between the two ends. Germline V gene sequence: CDR1 LNHDA, CDR2 SQIVND (reference sequence). The CDR3 has 13 amino acids. The CDR3 spells CASSNTRAHGYTF. DNA of the CDR3: TGTGCCAGTAGTAATACGAGGGCCCATGGCTACACCTTC. Full variable domain (outside the CDR3, taken from reference TRBV19 and TRBJ1-2): DGGITQSPKYLFRKEGQNVTLSCEQNLNHDAMYWYRQDPGQGLRLIYYSQIVNDFQKGDIAEGYSVSREKKESFPLTVTSAQKNPTAFYLCASSNTRAHGYTFGSGTRLTVV.

This clone has just one count. V is TRBV18 and J is TRBJ1-6; the D is unclear. Germline V CDR1 and CDR2: KGHSH, LQKENI. This CDR3 comprises 15 residues. The V gene lost 3 bases and the J gene lost 11 bases, with 17 bases spanning the gap. CDR3 protein: CASSPEGGVRPPLHF. In DNA, the CDR3 is TGTGCCAGCTCACCCGAAGGTGGAGTTCGGCCACCCCTCCACTTT.

CDR3 bases: TGTGCCAGCAGCTCGGACAGGGAGGAAGCTTTCTTT. Protein sequence: CASSSDREEAFF. The chain joins TRBV11-1 to TRBJ1-1; 8 nucleotides line up with TRBD1. The V segment lost 4 bases and the J segment 8 bases; nucleotides outside the gene matches: 3. Germline V gene sequence: CDR1 SGHAT, CDR2 FQDESV (reference sequence). The CDR3 loop spans 12 amino acids.

This chain joins TRBV25-1 and TRBJ1-4, with a possible D match to TRBD1 (6 bases). The V end was cut by 5 bases, the J end by 8 bases, with 18 bases between. Germline V CDR1 and CDR2: MGHDK, SYGVNS. The CDR3 has 15 amino acids. The DNA of the CDR3 is TGTGCCAGCAGTAAGACAGGACCGAACTCCGAAAAACTGTTTTTT. Translation gives CASSKTGPNSEKLFF.

The J gene is TRBJ2-4, the V gene TRBV5-4; D is possibly TRBD1 (6 bases). The CDR3 runs 14 residues. Trimming took off 5 bases at V and 4 bases at J, with 13 bases between the two ends. CDR1 is SGHNT, CDR2 YYREEE, per germline (reference sequence). As DNA, the CDR3 is TGTGCCAGCAGGACACAGGGTGAAAAAAACATTCAGTACTTC. Translating it yields CASRTQGEKNIQYF.